A single sample is the source of the 17 T cell receptor beta chains below, sequenced in a study of long-term antiretroviral therapy in people with HIV. This was the immunoSEQ v3.0 assay at survey level. The data were produced by immunoSEQ multiplex PCR, yet TCRdb's version contains in-frame clones alone and is incomplete. The table lists 15,000 to 20,000 clones, roughly 75% of them singletons. Sample: unsorted PBMCs, taken 1.5 years before starting antiretroviral therapy. These receptors all stem from a woman aged 45-60 years with HIV.

The CDR3: CASNSGGYTGELFF. As DNA, the CDR3 is TGTGCCAGCAACAGCGGGGGGTACACCGGGGAGCTGTTTTTT. The V call is TRBV2, the J call TRBJ2-2; 9 bases line up with TRBD2. This CDR3 spans 14 amino acids. Germline loops: CDR1 SNHLY, CDR2 FYNNEI. V was clipped by 7 bases and J by 3 bases; unmatched bases: 3.

This chain joins TRBV9 and TRBJ1-2, with D unclear. CDR3 length: 15 amino acids. Germline V gene data show CDR1 as SGDLS and CDR2 as YYNGEE. The V gene lost 4 bases and the J gene lost 6 bases, with 19 bases spanning the gap. The CDR3 loop is CASSRSKEGLDGYTF. The CDR3 coding sequence is TGTGCCAGCAGCCGGTCTAAAGAGGGTCTGGATGGCTACACCTTC.

This clone was recorded once. V usage is TRBV6-1 and J usage is TRBJ1-6; possible D gene TRBD1, 5 bases. V lost 2 bases, J lost 7 bases, and 12 bases lay in between. Germline V gives CDR1 MNHNS, CDR2 SASEGT. This CDR3 is built from 15 residues. The CDR3 DNA is TGTGCCAGCAGTGAAAATTGGGACCCAAATTCACCCCTCCACTTT. Its protein is CASSENWDPNSPLHF.

The CDR3 sequence is CASSPGKETQYF. The CDR3, as DNA: TGTGCCAGCAGCCCAGGAAAAGAGACCCAGTACTTC. The rearrangement joins TRBV7-7 to TRBJ2-5; D ambiguous. Germline V CDR1 and CDR2: SSHAT, FNYEAQ (reference sequence). The V end lost 5 bases, the J end lost 3 bases, and 7 bases lay between the germline ends. The CDR3 is 12 amino acids.

The chain combines TRBV12-5 with TRBJ2-7; 8 nucleotides line up with TRBD1. The CDR3 loop spans 16 amino acids. Germline values: CDR1 LGHNT, CDR2 FRNRAP. V was pared by 1 base and J by 5 bases, with 10 bases of the junction left unmatched. As DNA, the CDR3 is TGTGCTAGTGGTTTGGGGGGAGGCCAGGGGGCCGACGAGCAGTACTTC. This gives the protein CASGLGGGQGADEQYF. The entire variable domain, with the rest obtained from reference TRBV12-5 and TRBJ2-7, is as follows: DARVTQTPRHKVTEMGQEVTMRCQPILGHNTVFWYRQTMMQGLELLAYFRNRAPLDDSGMPKDRFSAEMPDATLATLKIQPSEPRDSAVYFCASGLGGGQGADEQYFGPGTRLTVT.

This chain connects TRBV29-1 to TRBJ1-4, with D possibly TRBD1 on 5 matching bases. The ends were cut back, 4 bases at V and 7 bases at J, with 10 bases in the middle. The germline CDR1 and CDR2 sequences are SQVTM and ANQGSEA. The CDR3 spans 12 residues. The CDR3 loop reads CSVGGAGEKLFF. In nucleotides, the CDR3 is TGCAGCGTTGGGGGCGCAGGTGAAAAACTGTTTTTT.

This rearrangement joins TRBV9 to TRBJ2-1, with 11 bases that match TRBD1. V lost 3 bases, J lost 1 base, and 18 bases stayed unmatched. CDR1 is SGDLS, CDR2 YYNGEE, per germline. CDR3 length: 21 residues. CDR3 DNA: TGTGCCAGCAGCGCGCATTTGGCCGGGACAGGGGGGTTTATGTCCTACAATGAGCAGTTCTTC. Amino acids: CASSAHLAGTGGFMSYNEQFF. Based on the CDR3 plus reference TRBV9 and TRBJ2-1, the full variable domain is DSGVTQTPKHLITATGQRVTLRCSPRSGDLSVYWYQQSLDQGLQFLIQYYNGEERAKGNILERFSAQQFPDLHSELNLSSLELGDSALYFCASSAHLAGTGGFMSYNEQFFGPGTRLTVL.

This rearrangement joins TRBV5-6 to TRBJ2-3; D ambiguous. Trimming left V 4 bases short and J 1 base short, with 13 bases between. This CDR3 has 15 residues. CDR1 is SGHDT, CDR2 YYEEEE, per germline. The CDR3 loop reads CASSPLGGGTDTQYF. The CDR3 DNA is TGTGCCAGCAGCCCTCTAGGTGGAGGCACAGATACGCAGTATTTT.

A remark on this clone: Within the sample, other DNA sequences also encode this same CDR3. The chain is built from TRBV5-8 and TRBJ2-5; a weak D match, TRBD1 (5 bases). In germline, CDR1 is SGHTS, CDR2 YDEGEE. The CDR3 loop spans 14 amino acids. V was clipped by 0 bases and J by 1 base, with 7 bases between them. The CDR3 here is CASSLEGRQETQYF. CDR3 DNA sequence: TGTGCCAGCAGCTTGGAGGGGCGCCAAGAGACCCAGTACTTC.

The chain links TRBV6-5 to TRBJ2-3, with 11 nucleotides matching TRBD2. The junction had 5 bases not matched to a gene; V was cut back by 3 bases and J by 6 bases. The CDR3 covers 15 residues. Germline V gene data show CDR1 as MNHEY and CDR2 as SVGAGI. In nucleotides, the CDR3 is TGTGCCAGCAGTTATAGCGGGGGGGCGGCCGATACGCAGTATTTT. This sequence encodes CASSYSGGAADTQYF.

This clone was detected once. V usage is TRBV27 and J usage is TRBJ2-3; no definite D call. This CDR3 is 14 amino acids long. CDR1 MNHEY and CDR2 SMNVEV come from the germline V gene (reference sequence). V was shortened by 2 bases and J by 4 bases, with 10 bases between the two germline ends. The CDR3 DNA reads as TGTGCCAGCAGTTTAGCCGCTGCGGCAGATACGCAGTATTTT. Its translation is CASSLAAAADTQYF.

The gene calls are TRBV5-8 and TRBJ1-2; 10 bases are shared with TRBD1. Losses at the gene ends were 4 bases for V and 10 bases for J; bases not matched to a gene: 10. The V gene's germline CDR1 is SGHTS and CDR2 YDEGEE. The CDR3 contains 14 residues. Here the CDR3 reads CASSRTGQGVLYTF. In DNA, the CDR3 is TGTGCCAGCAGCCGAACCGGACAGGGGGTTCTCTACACCTTC.

This chain joins TRBV7-2 and TRBJ2-3, with D hard to call. CDR3 length: 13 amino acids. Germline V gene lookup returns CDR1 SGHTA and CDR2 FQGNSA. The V gene lost 3 bases and the J gene lost 2 bases, with 6 bases spanning the gap. CDR3 DNA sequence: TGTGCCAGCAGCTTCCCGAACACAGATACGCAGTATTTT. Translation gives CASSFPNTDTQYF.

The chain combines TRBV4-1 with TRBJ1-6; D not certain. Germline CDR1 reads MGHRA; CDR2 reads YSYEKL. Trimming stripped 4 bases from V and 8 bases from J, with 9 bases between. This CDR3 contains 13 residues. The DNA for the CDR3 is TGCGCCAGCAGCCCTCTTGGGGATTCACCCCTCCACTTT. Protein: CASSPLGDSPLHF.

The chain joins TRBV2 to TRBJ2-2; D gene unclear. Germline lookup yields CDR1 SNHLY and CDR2 FYNNEI. Trimming pared 8 bases from V and 2 bases from J, leaving 6 bases between. CDR3 length: 12 residues. CDR3 sequence reads: CASSFNTGELFF. Written as DNA, the CDR3 is TGTGCCAGCTCCTTCAACACCGGGGAGCTGTTTTTT.

This chain uses TRBV10-3 with TRBJ1-4; a possible D gene is TRBD1 (5 bases). Trimming took off 6 bases at V and 7 bases at J, with 12 bases between the two ends. Germline V lookup: CDR1 ENHRY, CDR2 SYGVKD. The CDR3 spans 13 residues. CDR3 amino acids: CAIRGGTSEKLFF. The DNA for the CDR3 is TGTGCCATCAGGGGAGGGACCAGTGAAAAACTGTTTTTT.

The V and J genes are TRBV6-1 and TRBJ1-1; maybe TRBD1 (5 bases). Germline V CDR1 and CDR2: MNHNS, SASEGT. Trimming cost V 10 bases and J 10 bases, with 16 bases left between them. This CDR3 contains 11 residues. CDR3 in DNA: TGTGCCACCCAGTTTCAGGGAGTAGCTTTCTTT. It translates to CATQFQGVAFF.